Sequencing of this T cell receptor beta chain was carried out in a study of cytomegalovirus exposure and HLA in healthy donors. Study observations and caveats: V- and J-gene trimming of TCR beta was linked (in a later analysis) to a missense DCLRE1C variant.

The PCR contained 60 Vbeta and 13 Jbeta primers. The protocol was immunoSEQ multiplex PCR, while the TCRdb copy is restricted to in-frame clones and leaves out a portion. The repertoire holds 150,000 to 200,000 clones, with 76% as singletons. The CDR3 loop spans 18 amino acids. The V end lost 0 bases, the J end lost 3 bases, and 18 bases lay between the germline ends. CDR1 SGHAT and CDR2 FQNNGV come from the germline V gene. In regard to this clone: The antigen is not known.

The chain links TRBV11-2 to TRBJ2-1; possible D gene TRBD2, 6 bases. The clonotype originates from a female donor in good health and CMV-seronegative. Sequencing input: PBMCs. The chain's CDR3 is CASSLDLDRLVLYNEQFF. CDR3 in DNA: TGTGCCAGCAGCTTAGATCTGGATAGACTAGTTCTCTACAATGAGCAGTTCTTC.